The entry below gives a single T cell receptor beta chain sequence along with its context. This entry belongs to a study of blood T cell repertoires in COVID-19. There are 15 residues in the CDR3. CDR1 is MNHEY, CDR2 SVGAGI, per germline. Trimming pared 5 bases from V and 0 bases from J, leaving 13 bases between. Assay: immunoSEQ multiplex PCR; the TCRdb copy retains only in-frame clones and omits some. The table includes 100,000 to 120,000 clones, 81% detected once. The rearrangement joins TRBV6-5 to TRBJ1-1; D unclear. The source of this sequence is a man at least 80 years old with acute or convalescent COVID-19. Source material: peripheral blood. This CDR3 reads CASSRGRPMNTEAFF. The CDR3 DNA is TGTGCCAGCAGTCGAGGGAGACCGATGAACACTGAAGCTTTCTTT.